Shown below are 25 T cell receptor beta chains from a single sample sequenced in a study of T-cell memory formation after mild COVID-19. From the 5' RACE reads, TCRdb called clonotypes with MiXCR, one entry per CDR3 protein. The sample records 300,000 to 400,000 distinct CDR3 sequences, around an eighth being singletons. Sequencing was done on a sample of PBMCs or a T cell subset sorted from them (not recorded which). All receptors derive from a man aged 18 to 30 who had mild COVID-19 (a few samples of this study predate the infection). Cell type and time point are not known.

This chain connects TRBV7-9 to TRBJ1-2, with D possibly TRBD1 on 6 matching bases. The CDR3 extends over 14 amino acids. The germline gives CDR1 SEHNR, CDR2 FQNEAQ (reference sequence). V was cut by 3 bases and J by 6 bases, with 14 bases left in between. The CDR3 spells CASSFTGRRDGYTF. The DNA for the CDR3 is TGTGCCAGCAGCTTCACAGGGAGGAGGGATGGCTACACCTTC.

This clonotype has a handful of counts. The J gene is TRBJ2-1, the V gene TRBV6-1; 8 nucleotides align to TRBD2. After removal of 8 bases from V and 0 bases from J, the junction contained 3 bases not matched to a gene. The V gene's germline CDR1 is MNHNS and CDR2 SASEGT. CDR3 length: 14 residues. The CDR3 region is CASVGGGSYNEQFF. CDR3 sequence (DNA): TGTGCCAGCGTCGGGGGGGGCTCCTACAATGAGCAGTTCTTC.

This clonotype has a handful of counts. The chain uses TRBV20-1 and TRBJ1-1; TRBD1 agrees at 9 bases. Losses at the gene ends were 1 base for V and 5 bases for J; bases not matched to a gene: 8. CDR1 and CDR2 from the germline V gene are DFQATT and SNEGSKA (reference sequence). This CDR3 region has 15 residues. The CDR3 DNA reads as TGCAGTGCTAGAGTCACCGGGACAGGGATTACTGAAGCTTTCTTT. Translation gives CSARVTGTGITEAFF.

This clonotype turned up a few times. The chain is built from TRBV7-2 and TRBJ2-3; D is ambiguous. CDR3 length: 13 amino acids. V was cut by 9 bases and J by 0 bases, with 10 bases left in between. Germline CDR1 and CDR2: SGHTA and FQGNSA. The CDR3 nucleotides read TGTGCCAGTAGGGCACATAGCACAGATACGCAGTATTTT. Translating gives CASRAHSTDTQYF. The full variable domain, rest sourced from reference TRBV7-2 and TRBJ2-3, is GAGVSQSPSNKVTEKGKDVELRCDPISGHTALYWYRQSLGQGLEFLIYFQGNSAPDKSGLPSDRFSAERTGGSVSTLTIQRTQQEDSAVYLCASRAHSTDTQYFGPGTRLTVL.

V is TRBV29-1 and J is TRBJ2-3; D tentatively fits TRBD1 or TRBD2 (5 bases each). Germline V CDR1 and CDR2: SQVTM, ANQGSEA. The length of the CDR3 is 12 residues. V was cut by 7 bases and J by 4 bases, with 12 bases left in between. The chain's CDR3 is CSAGDHADTQYF. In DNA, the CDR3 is TGCAGCGCTGGGGACCATGCAGATACGCAGTATTTT.

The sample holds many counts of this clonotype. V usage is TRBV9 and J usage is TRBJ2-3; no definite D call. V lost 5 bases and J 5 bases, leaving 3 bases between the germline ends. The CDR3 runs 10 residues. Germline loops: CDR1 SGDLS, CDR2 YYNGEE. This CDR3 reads CASSGDTQYF. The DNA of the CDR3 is TGTGCCAGCAGTGGAGATACGCAGTATTTT.

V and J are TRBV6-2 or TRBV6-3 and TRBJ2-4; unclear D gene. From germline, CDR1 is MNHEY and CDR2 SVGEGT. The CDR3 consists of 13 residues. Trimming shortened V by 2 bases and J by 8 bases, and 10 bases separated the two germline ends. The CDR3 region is CASSYGPWDIQYF. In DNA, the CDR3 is TGTGCCAGCAGTTACGGGCCGTGGGACATTCAGTACTTC.

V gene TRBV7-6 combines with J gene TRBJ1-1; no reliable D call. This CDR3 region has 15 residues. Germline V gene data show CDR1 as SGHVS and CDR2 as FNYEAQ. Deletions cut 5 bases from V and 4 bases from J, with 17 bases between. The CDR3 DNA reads TGTGCCAGCAGCACCCTGTCCCCTTCGGGCACTGAAGCTTTCTTT. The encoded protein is CASSTLSPSGTEAFF.

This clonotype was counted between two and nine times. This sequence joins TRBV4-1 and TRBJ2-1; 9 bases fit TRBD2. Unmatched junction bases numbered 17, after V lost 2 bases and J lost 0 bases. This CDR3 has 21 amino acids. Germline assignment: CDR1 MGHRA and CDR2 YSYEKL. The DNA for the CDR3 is TGCGCCAGCAGCCAAAGCGGAGGGAGCGGGGGGAAGGGAGACTCCTACAATGAGCAGTTCTTC. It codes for CASSQSGGSGGKGDSYNEQFF.

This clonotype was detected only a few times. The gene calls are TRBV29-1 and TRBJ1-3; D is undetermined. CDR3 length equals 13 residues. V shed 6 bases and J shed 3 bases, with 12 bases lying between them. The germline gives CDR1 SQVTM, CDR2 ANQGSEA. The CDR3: CSVIPDIGNTIYF. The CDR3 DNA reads TGCAGCGTCATTCCCGATATTGGAAACACCATATATTTT.

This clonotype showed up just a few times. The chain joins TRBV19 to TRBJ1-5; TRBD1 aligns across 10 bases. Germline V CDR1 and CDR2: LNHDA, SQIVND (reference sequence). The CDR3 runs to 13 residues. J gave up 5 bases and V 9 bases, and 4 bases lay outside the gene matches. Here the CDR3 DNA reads TGTGCCAGCTGGGACAGGGGATATCAGCCCCAGCATTTT. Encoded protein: CASWDRGYQPQHF.

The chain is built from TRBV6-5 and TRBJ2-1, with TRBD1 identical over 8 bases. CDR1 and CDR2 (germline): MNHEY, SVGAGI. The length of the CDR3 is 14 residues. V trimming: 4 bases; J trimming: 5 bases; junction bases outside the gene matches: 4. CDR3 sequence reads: CASSFQGANNEQFF. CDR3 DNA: TGTGCCAGCAGTTTCCAGGGGGCTAACAATGAGCAGTTCTTC.

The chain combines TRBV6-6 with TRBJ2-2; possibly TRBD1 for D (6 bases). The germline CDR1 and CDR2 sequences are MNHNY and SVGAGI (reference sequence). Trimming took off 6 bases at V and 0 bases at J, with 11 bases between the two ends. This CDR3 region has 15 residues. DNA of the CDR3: TGTGCCAGCAGCCGGACAGATCCGAACACCGGGGAGCTGTTTTTT. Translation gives CASSRTDPNTGELFF.

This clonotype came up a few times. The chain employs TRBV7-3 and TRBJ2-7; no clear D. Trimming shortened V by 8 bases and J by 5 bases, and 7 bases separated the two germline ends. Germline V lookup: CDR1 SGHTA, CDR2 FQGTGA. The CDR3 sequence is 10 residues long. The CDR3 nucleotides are TGTGCCAGCGTCTACGACGAGCAGTACTTC. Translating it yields CASVYDEQYF.

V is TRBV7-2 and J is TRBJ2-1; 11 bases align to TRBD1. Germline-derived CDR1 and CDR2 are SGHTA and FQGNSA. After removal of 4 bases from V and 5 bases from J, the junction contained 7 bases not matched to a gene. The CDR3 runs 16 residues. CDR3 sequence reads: CASSSRGDRGNNEQFF. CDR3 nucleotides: TGTGCCAGCAGCTCCAGAGGGGACAGGGGGAACAATGAGCAGTTCTTC.

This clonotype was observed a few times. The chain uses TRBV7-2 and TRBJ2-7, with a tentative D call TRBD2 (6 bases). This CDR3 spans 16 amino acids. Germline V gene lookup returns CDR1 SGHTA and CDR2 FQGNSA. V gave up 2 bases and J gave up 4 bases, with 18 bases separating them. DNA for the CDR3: TGTGCCAGCAGCTTAATCGGGGGTTTAACTTCGTACGAGCAGTACTTC. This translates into CASSLIGGLTSYEQYF.

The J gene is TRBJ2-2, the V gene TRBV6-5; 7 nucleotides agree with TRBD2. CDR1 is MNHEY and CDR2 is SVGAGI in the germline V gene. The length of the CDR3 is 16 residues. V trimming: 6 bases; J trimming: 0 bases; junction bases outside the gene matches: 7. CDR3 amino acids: CASRVSGPSNTGELFF. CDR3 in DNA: TGTGCCAGCAGAGTTAGCGGGCCATCGAACACCGGGGAGCTGTTTTTT.

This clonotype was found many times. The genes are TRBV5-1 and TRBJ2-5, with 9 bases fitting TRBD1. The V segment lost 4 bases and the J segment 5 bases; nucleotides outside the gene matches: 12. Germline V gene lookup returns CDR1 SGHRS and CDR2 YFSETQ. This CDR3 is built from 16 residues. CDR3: CASSLGQGRMDETQYF. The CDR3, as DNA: TGCGCCAGCAGCCTCGGACAGGGGAGGATGGATGAGACCCAGTACTTC.

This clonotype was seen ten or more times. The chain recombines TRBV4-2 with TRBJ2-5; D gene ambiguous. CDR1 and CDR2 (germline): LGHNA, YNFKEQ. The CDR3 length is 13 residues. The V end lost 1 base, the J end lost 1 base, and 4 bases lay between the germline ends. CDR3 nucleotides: TGTGCCAGCAGCCAAGGGGCCCAAGAGACCCAGTACTTC. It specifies CASSQGAQETQYF.

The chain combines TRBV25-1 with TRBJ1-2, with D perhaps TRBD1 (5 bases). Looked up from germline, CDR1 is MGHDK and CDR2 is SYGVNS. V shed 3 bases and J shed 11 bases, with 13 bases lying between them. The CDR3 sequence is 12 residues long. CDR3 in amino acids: CASSDATAPYTF. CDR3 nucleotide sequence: TGTGCCAGCAGTGACGCGACAGCCCCTTACACCTTC.

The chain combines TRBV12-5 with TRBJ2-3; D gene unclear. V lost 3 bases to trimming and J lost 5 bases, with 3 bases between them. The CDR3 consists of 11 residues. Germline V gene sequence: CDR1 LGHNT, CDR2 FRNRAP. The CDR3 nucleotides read TGTGCTAGTGGTTTTAGAGATACGCAGTATTTT. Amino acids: CASGFRDTQYF.

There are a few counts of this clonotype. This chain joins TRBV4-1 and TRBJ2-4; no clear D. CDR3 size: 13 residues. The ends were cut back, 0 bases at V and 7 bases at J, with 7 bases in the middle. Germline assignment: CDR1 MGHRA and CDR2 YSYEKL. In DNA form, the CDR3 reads TGCGCCAGCAGCCAAGAGGCCGGGAACATTCAGTACTTC. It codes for CASSQEAGNIQYF.

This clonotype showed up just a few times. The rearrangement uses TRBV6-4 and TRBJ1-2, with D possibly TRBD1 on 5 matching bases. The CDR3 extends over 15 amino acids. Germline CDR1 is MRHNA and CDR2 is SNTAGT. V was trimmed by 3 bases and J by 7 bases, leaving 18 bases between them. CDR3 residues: CASSEEPGIMLGYTF. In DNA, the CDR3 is TGTGCCAGCAGTGAAGAGCCAGGGATTATGCTTGGCTACACCTTC.

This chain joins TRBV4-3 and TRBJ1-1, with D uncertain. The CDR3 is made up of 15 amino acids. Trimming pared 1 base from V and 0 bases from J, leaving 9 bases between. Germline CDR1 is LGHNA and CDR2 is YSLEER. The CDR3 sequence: CASSQGTGMNTEAFF. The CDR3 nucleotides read TGCGCCAGCAGCCAAGGCACGGGGATGAACACTGAAGCTTTCTTT.

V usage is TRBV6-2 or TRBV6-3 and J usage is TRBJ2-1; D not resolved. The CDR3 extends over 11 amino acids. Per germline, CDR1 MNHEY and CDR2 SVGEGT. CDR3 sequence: CSTRTYNEQFF. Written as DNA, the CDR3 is TGTTCAACTCGGACCTACAATGAGCAGTTCTTC.